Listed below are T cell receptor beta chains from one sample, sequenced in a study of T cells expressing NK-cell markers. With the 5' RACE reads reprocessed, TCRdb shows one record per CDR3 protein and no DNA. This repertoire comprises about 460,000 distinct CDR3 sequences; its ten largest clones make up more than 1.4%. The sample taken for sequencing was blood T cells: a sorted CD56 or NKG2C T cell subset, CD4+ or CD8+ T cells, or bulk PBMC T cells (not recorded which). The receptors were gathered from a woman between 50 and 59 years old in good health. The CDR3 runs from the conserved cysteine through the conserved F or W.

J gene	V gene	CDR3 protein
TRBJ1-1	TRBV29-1	CSVGEGFAEAFF
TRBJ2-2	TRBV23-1	CASIRTSGRATGELFF
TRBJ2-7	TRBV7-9	CASSPTRGRSLYEQYF
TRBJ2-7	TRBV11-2	CASSPKMLLGGSSGRNYEQYF
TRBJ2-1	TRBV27	CASNPGTSGIHNEQFF
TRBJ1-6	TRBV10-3	CAIAQGETNSPLHF
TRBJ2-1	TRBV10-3	CAISPDRGPDEQFF
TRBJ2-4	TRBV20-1	CSAKSPGLAGAMAKNIQYF
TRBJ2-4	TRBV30	CAWARLAAKNIQYF
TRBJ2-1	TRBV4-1	CASRTTSGDYNEQFF
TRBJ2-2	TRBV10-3	CAISDTAGTGGNTGELFF
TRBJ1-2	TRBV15	CATSRDKWDLGYGYTF
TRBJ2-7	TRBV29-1	CSVEDRGLNSYEQYF
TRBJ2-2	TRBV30	CAWSSRIAGELFF
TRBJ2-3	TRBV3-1	CASSSRGGSATDTQYF
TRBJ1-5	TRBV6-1	CASRIGRQPQHF
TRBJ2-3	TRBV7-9	CASSYKLAGGPNTQYF
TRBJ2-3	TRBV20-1	CSARDLGGRADTQYF
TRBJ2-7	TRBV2	CASSVGTSAEQYF
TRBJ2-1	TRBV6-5	CASRQRRGQGGDNEQFF
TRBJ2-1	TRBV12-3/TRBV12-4	CASRGGASEQFF
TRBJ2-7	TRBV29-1	CSVVPTGSSSSYEQYF
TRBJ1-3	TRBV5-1	CASSLEAGALGNTIYF
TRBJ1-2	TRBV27	CASSLKWVGDYGYTF
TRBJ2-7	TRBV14	CASSQGKGWAYEQYF
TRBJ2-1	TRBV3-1	CASSQGDDNEQFF
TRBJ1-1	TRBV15	CATSRYRGPNTEAFF
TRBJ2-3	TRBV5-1	CASSLKRELSTDTQYF
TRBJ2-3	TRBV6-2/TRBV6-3	CASSNGPTQYF
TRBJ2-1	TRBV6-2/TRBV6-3	CASSSGRNSYNEQFF
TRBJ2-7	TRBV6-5	CASFTRASGRSGEQYF
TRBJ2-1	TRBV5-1	CASSLLTGYYNEQFF
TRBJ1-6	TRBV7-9	CASSLAAGPSPLHF
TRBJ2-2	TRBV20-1	CSASEGGAGGELFF
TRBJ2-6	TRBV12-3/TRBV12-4	CASSLGSSGTGANVLTF
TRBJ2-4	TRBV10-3	CAISEAGFAIQYF
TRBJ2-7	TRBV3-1	CASRGTGSPEQYF
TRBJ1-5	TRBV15	CATSPGQGSNQPQHF
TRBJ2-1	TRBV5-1	CASSTYSLSIVNNEQFF
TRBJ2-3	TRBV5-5	CASSPALATTDDTQYF
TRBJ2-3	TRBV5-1	CASSLGGSADTQYF
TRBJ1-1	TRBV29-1	CSVEMVRKGNTEAFF
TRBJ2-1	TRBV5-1	CASSQFPGTQNEQFF
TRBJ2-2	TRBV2	CASRLERFAGELFF
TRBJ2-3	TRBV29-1	CSELAAGTDTQYF
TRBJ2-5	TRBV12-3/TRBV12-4	CASSFRQGAETQYF
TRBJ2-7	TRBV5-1	CASARESPYEQYF
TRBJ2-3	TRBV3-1	CASSHLLAGGVDTQYF
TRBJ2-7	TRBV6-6	CASTTFGRLYEQYF
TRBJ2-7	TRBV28	CASSFPLASRSYEQYF
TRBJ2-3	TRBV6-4	CASSRSAGVDTQYF
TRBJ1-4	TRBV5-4	CASSSDGGLGEKLFF
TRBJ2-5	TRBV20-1	CSAIGQYRETQYF
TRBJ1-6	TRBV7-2	CASSLEGGKLVSPLHF
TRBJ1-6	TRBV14	CASSQAPHPANNSPLHF
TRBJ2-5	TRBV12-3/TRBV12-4	CASSLGVSGIKTQYF
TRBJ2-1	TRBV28	CASRPLGNEQFF
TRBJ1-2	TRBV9	CASSVEGGGRSYGYTF
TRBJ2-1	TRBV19	CASSMLAGVGEQFF